A single sample is the source of the 9 T cell receptor beta chains below, sequenced in a study of regulatory T cells in long-lasting Graves disease. As to time point: newly diagnosed GD, antithyroid drugs for less than 3 months. Following extraction of RNA from PBMCs, that RNA was used to make the TCR library. Libraries of TCR beta came from iRepertoire HTBI primers plus Arm-PCR of CDR3 regions. TCRdb processed the multiplex PCR reads anew with MiXCR; each CDR3 protein has one entry. The sample records some 410,000 distinct CDR3 sequences, 16% being singletons. Another study also made use of these data, one on T cells in Graves' hyperthyroidism and ophthalmopathy.

Sequences were derived from peripheral blood mononuclear cells (PBMCs), sampled at new diagnosis, from a patient treated with antithyroid drugs. The receptors come from a young woman with Graves disease.

This clonotype has at least ten counts. This chain uses TRBV3-1 with TRBJ1-6; 7 positions match TRBD1. With V trimmed by 1 base and J by 10 bases, 10 bases remained unmatched. The germline CDR1 and CDR2 sequences are LGHDT and YNNKEL (reference sequence). The CDR3 totals 16 residues. CDR3 loop: CASSQGVGQGGSPLHF. The CDR3 nucleotides are TGTGCCAGCAGCCAAGGTGTCGGGCAGGGGGGATCACCCCTCCACTTT.

In this sample, this clonotype turned up a few times. The chain carries TRBV30 and TRBJ2-1; TRBD2 is a possible D gene (5 bases). This CDR3 has 11 amino acids. Per the germline V gene, CDR1 is GTSNPN and CDR2 is SVGIG (reference sequence). V was shortened by 0 bases and J by 12 bases, with 9 bases between the two germline ends. The CDR3 protein is CAWSVLGMQFF. For the CDR3, the DNA is TGTGCCTGGAGTGTACTAGGGATGCAGTTCTTC.

This clonotype was recorded many times. V usage is TRBV3-1 and J usage is TRBJ2-7; weak D call: TRBD2 (5 bases). The CDR3 sequence is 14 residues long. V lost 6 bases and J 1 base, leaving 13 bases between the germline ends. Germline values: CDR1 LGHDT, CDR2 YNNKEL (reference sequence). The CDR3 bases are TGTGCCAGCAGTCAGCTCCGGGAATCCTACGAGCAGTACTTC. It is translated as CASSQLRESYEQYF.

This clonotype came up many times. The V call is TRBV5-5, the J call TRBJ2-3; 7 positions agree with TRBD1. After removal of 4 bases from V and 2 bases from J, the junction contained 7 bases not matched to a gene. The germline V gene has CDR1 SGHKS and CDR2 YYEKEE (reference sequence). The CDR3 spans 15 residues. Here the CDR3 reads CASSRQGRDTDTQYF. The CDR3 nucleotides read TGTGCCAGCAGCCGACAGGGACGGGACACAGATACGCAGTATTTT.

This clonotype was seen at least ten times. This rearrangement joins TRBV20-1 to TRBJ1-2, with D uncertain. V was shortened by 3 bases and J by 2 bases, with 16 bases between the two germline ends. The CDR3 contains 15 residues. Germline V gene data show CDR1 as DFQATT and CDR2 as SNEGSKA (reference sequence). The CDR3 sequence is CSARLVPGGNYGYTF. The CDR3 bases are TGCAGTGCTAGGTTGGTGCCAGGCGGGAACTATGGCTACACCTTC.

In this sample, this clonotype turned up many times. V and J are TRBV11-2 and TRBJ2-3; no firm D call. V lost 5 bases to trimming and J lost 10 bases, with 19 bases between them. The CDR3 is 14 amino acids. Germline CDR1 is SGHAT and CDR2 is FQNNGV. The CDR3 loop is CASSLTALLWAQYF. The DNA for the CDR3 is TGTGCCAGCAGCCTCACCGCACTGCTTTGGGCGCAGTATTTT.

In its sample, this clonotype was seen a few times. The chain has TRBV19 and TRBJ2-2; 8 bases align to TRBD1. The ends lost 5 bases at V and 5 bases at J; junction bases unmatched: 13. The germline V gene encodes CDR1 LNHDA and CDR2 SQIVND (reference sequence). The CDR3 loop spans 17 amino acids. CDR3 bases: TGTGCCAGTAGTCAAGCGGTCGGCAGGGGGCTTACCGGGGAGCTGTTTTTT. It yields the protein CASSQAVGRGLTGELFF.

The V gene is TRBV6-1, the J gene TRBJ1-2; TRBD1 is a possible D gene (5 bases). The CDR3 extends over 16 amino acids. Trimming took off 8 bases at V and 3 bases at J, with 22 bases between the two ends. Germline-derived CDR1 and CDR2 are MNHNS and SASEGT. CDR3 in DNA: TGTGCCAGCGGTACCCGGACGGTGGGGACGTACTATGGCTACACCTTC. As protein: CASGTRTVGTYYGYTF.

This clonotype was detected a few times. The chain carries TRBV5-1 and TRBJ2-5; D call uncertain. Germline CDR1 and CDR2: SGHRS and YFSETQ. The V end was cut by 4 bases, the J end by 7 bases, with 17 bases between. The CDR3 covers 14 residues. CDR3 sequence: CASSPNQDPRTQYF. CDR3 bases: TGCGCCAGCAGCCCGAACCAGGACCCCCGGACCCAGTACTTC.